The 30 T cell receptor beta chains listed next were all sequenced from one sample in a study of T cells in localized non-small cell lung cancer. Method: immunoSEQ multiplex PCR; TCRdb's copy keeps in-frame clones and lacks some. This sample has around 50,000 clones, with around 86% found just once. The sequencing here drew on peripheral blood, taken before any cancer treatment. The receptors come from a woman aged 40-75 years with stage I lung adenocarcinoma.

Comments on this clone: Distinct nucleotide sequences in the sample also encode this CDR3. The chain combines TRBV15 with TRBJ1-5; D not certain. There are 14 residues in the CDR3. Germline CDR1 is LNHNV and CDR2 is YYDKDF (reference sequence). The germline V and J ends were trimmed by 0 bases and 2 bases, with 5 bases remaining between them. The CDR3 spells CATSRDRGNQPQHF. The CDR3 nucleotides read TGTGCCACCAGCAGAGACAGAGGCAATCAGCCCCAGCATTTT.

The V call is TRBV6-1, the J call TRBJ2-1; 7 nucleotides line up with TRBD1. The CDR3 has 18 amino acids. J was trimmed by 0 bases and V by 2 bases; bases with no gene match: 10. CDR1 is MNHNS, CDR2 SASEGT, per germline. CDR3 in DNA: TGTGCCAGCAGTGAATGGCGACAGGGCGTCGGCTCCTACAATGAGCAGTTCTTC. This gives the protein CASSEWRQGVGSYNEQFF.

CDR3 nucleotides: TGTGCCAGCAGCCCCCCCGCGGGGGGGCTGTACGAGCAGTACTTC. Its protein product is CASSPPAGGLYEQYF. This chain connects TRBV5-6 to TRBJ2-7; 9 bases align to TRBD2. Germline values: CDR1 SGHDT, CDR2 YYEEEE. The CDR3 sequence is 15 residues long. V gave up 4 bases and J gave up 4 bases; unmatched junction bases: 9.

The V call is TRBV11-2, the J call TRBJ2-5; TRBD1 or TRBD2 may be the D gene (5 bases each). V gave up 1 base and J gave up 4 bases, with 16 bases separating them. Germline lookup yields CDR1 SGHAT and CDR2 FQNNGV. This CDR3 is 16 amino acids long. In nucleotides, the CDR3 is TGTGCCAGCAGCTTAGGATCGGGTCAGGGACGAGAGACCCAGTACTTC. Protein product: CASSLGSGQGRETQYF.

The chain links TRBV15 to TRBJ1-6; the match to TRBD1 covers 7 bases. The CDR3 is made up of 14 amino acids. V gave up 5 bases and J gave up 7 bases; unmatched junction bases: 5. The V gene's germline CDR1 is LNHNV and CDR2 YYDKDF (reference sequence). In DNA, the CDR3 is TGTGCCACCAGCTCCGGGACAGCCAATTCACCCCTCCACTTT. Translated: CATSSGTANSPLHF.

This chain uses TRBV29-1 with TRBJ1-2, with D possibly being TRBD1 (5 bases). V was trimmed by 4 bases and J by 5 bases, leaving 14 bases between them. CDR1 and CDR2 from the germline V gene are SQVTM and ANQGSEA. This CDR3 spans 13 amino acids. The CDR3 bases are TGCAGCGTTGGAGAGGGGAAGGTGTATGGCTACACCTTC. Residues: CSVGEGKVYGYTF.

The gene calls are TRBV6-5 and TRBJ1-2; D is unclear. The ends were cut back, 2 bases at V and 7 bases at J, with 11 bases in the middle. The CDR3 is made up of 13 amino acids. Per germline, CDR1 MNHEY and CDR2 SVGAGI. The CDR3 bases are TGTGCCAGCAGTTACCTAAAGGTTGGTGGCTACACCTTC. Protein product: CASSYLKVGGYTF.

The CDR3 spells CASSYSQSYNEQFF. CDR3 nucleotide sequence: TGTGCCAGCAGTTACTCTCAGTCCTACAATGAGCAGTTCTTC. V usage is TRBV6-5 and J usage is TRBJ2-1; no definite D call. Germline V gene data show CDR1 as MNHEY and CDR2 as SVGAGI. Trimming took off 0 bases at V and 1 base at J, with 4 bases between the two ends. There are 14 residues in the CDR3.

This clone has just one count. The chain is built from TRBV5-1 and TRBJ2-7; 7 bases are shared with TRBD2. The CDR3 spans 15 residues. Per the germline V gene, CDR1 is SGHRS and CDR2 is YFSETQ. The V gene end was trimmed by 0 bases and the J gene end by 1 base; junction bases not matched to a gene: 4. The CDR3 region has the DNA TGCGCCAGCAGCTTGGCGGGGGGAGAATCCTACGAGCAGTACTTC. This sequence encodes CASSLAGGESYEQYF.

The CDR3 bases are TGTGCCAGCAGCGTAGCGAATGAGGGTAATTCACCCCTCCACTTT. This translates into CASSVANEGNSPLHF. The chain recombines TRBV9 with TRBJ1-6; D is unresolved. Per germline, CDR1 SGDLS and CDR2 YYNGEE. The CDR3 has 15 residues. Trimming pared 0 bases from V and 6 bases from J, leaving 10 bases between.

The chain is built from TRBV10-3 and TRBJ1-4; possibly TRBD1 for D (5 bases). From germline, CDR1 is ENHRY and CDR2 SYGVKD. V was cut by 7 bases and J by 3 bases, with 24 bases left in between. The CDR3 extends over 18 amino acids. CDR3 coding DNA: TGTGCCATCAAGCCGGGACGGTCGAGAGAGGGGTCTAATGAAAAACTGTTTTTT. Protein product: CAIKPGRSREGSNEKLFF.

V usage is TRBV19 and J usage is TRBJ1-2; TRBD1 agrees at 12 bases. Germline V gene data show CDR1 as LNHDA and CDR2 as SQIVND (reference sequence). The CDR3 loop spans 16 amino acids. V was pared by 0 bases and J by 5 bases, with 4 bases of the junction left unmatched. The chain's CDR3 is CASSIDLGQGAYGYTF. The CDR3 DNA sequence: TGTGCCAGTAGTATAGACTTGGGACAGGGGGCTTATGGCTACACCTTC.

J is TRBJ1-2 and V is TRBV7-2; tentative D call: TRBD1 (5 bases). From germline, CDR1 is SGHTA and CDR2 FQGNSA. CDR3 size: 12 residues. The V end lost 5 bases, the J end lost 6 bases, and 10 bases lay between the germline ends. CDR3 nucleotides: TGTGCCAGCAGCCAGCGGGGGGATGGCTACACCTTC. Translating gives CASSQRGDGYTF.

The chain recombines TRBV29-1 with TRBJ2-7; D is perhaps TRBD1 or TRBD2 (6 bases each). Germline loops: CDR1 SQVTM, CDR2 ANQGSEA. The CDR3 has 10 residues. V was cut by 6 bases and J by 7 bases, with 10 bases left in between. CDR3 DNA sequence: TGCAGCGTAGGGGGGAGAGAGCAGTACTTC. It encodes CSVGGREQYF.

V gene TRBV5-6 combines with J gene TRBJ1-1; D is uncertain. Germline CDR1 is SGHDT and CDR2 is YYEEEE. The CDR3 sequence is 16 residues long. With 0 bases removed from V and 1 base from J, the gap between germline ends came to 13 bases. The CDR3 loop is CASSLGRSSRNTEAFF. The DNA for the CDR3 is TGTGCCAGCAGCTTGGGGAGGTCGAGCAGGAACACTGAAGCTTTCTTT.

The V gene is TRBV5-8, the J gene TRBJ2-5; D uncertain. V lost 2 bases, J lost 1 base, and 9 bases lay in between. Germline CDR1 and CDR2: SGHTS and YDEGEE. The CDR3 has 14 residues. The CDR3 DNA reads TGTGCCAGCAGCTTCGGTTCCGGCCAAGAGACCCAGTACTTC. It codes for CASSFGSGQETQYF.

A single count supports this clone. CDR3 sequence (DNA): TGTGCCAGCAGCGTAATACAGAACTATGGCTACACCTTC. Its protein product is CASSVIQNYGYTF. This chain links TRBV9 with TRBJ1-2; D remains unclear. V was shortened by 1 base and J by 2 bases, with 6 bases between the two germline ends. The V gene's germline CDR1 is SGDLS and CDR2 YYNGEE. The CDR3 is 13 residues long.

The V and J genes are TRBV6-1 and TRBJ2-7; the match to TRBD1 covers 7 bases. The CDR3 spans 13 residues. The germline V gene has CDR1 MNHNS and CDR2 SASEGT. J lost 3 bases, V lost 5 bases, and 4 bases had no gene match. The CDR3 nucleotides are TGTGCCAGCAGTATCCGGGACAGCTACGAGCAGTACTTC. Its protein is CASSIRDSYEQYF.

The V and J genes are TRBV5-1 and TRBJ2-5, with D perhaps matching TRBD1 (5 bases). V lost 4 bases and J lost 7, with 17 bases in between. CDR1 and CDR2 (germline): SGHRS, YFSETQ. The CDR3 extends over 14 amino acids. CDR3 sequence: CASSDTLGAGTQYF. CDR3 nucleotide sequence: TGCGCCAGCAGCGACACCCTAGGGGCTGGGACCCAGTACTTC.

This sequence joins TRBV25-1 and TRBJ2-7; no clear D. Germline CDR1 is MGHDK and CDR2 is SYGVNS. Trimming took 1 base from V and 0 from J, leaving 7 bases between them. CDR3 length equals 14 residues. The CDR3 here is CASSELPHSYEQYF. In nucleotides, the CDR3 is TGTGCCAGCAGTGAATTACCACACTCCTACGAGCAGTACTTC.

The V call is TRBV7-9, the J call TRBJ2-5; 10 bases are shared with TRBD1. The CDR3 has 16 amino acids. Germline CDR1 and CDR2: SEHNR and FQNEAQ (reference sequence). The V gene end was trimmed by 4 bases and the J gene end by 2 bases; junction bases not matched to a gene: 7. CDR3 in DNA: TGTGCCAGCAGCTCCCGGGACAGGGGCCCACAAGAGACCCAGTACTTC. Its protein product is CASSSRDRGPQETQYF.

This rearrangement joins TRBV7-2 to TRBJ2-7; the D gene is possibly TRBD2 (5 bases). The germline V gene has CDR1 SGHTA and CDR2 FQGNSA. The V end was cut by 5 bases, the J end by 7 bases, with 27 bases between. This CDR3 has 17 amino acids. CDR3 in DNA: TGTGCCAGCAGCCCAGTGGGTTCGAGCGGTTCCCTCTTAGAGCAGTACTTC. Its translation is CASSPVGSSGSLLEQYF.

This chain connects TRBV5-6 to TRBJ1-2, with TRBD1 as a possible D gene (6 bases). Germline assignment: CDR1 SGHDT and CDR2 YYEEEE. CDR3 size: 14 residues. Trimming removed 4 bases at V and 3 bases at J, with 13 bases between. CDR3 region: CASSPQGTDYGYTF. CDR3 coding DNA: TGTGCCAGCAGCCCCCAGGGGACCGACTATGGCTACACCTTC.

This chain links TRBV6-1 with TRBJ1-1; D gene uncertain. V was pared by 7 bases and J by 1 base, with 13 bases between. The length of the CDR3 is 14 residues. The germline V gene encodes CDR1 MNHNS and CDR2 SASEGT. The CDR3 sequence: CASTIDPANTEAFF. The DNA for the CDR3 is TGTGCCAGCACCATCGACCCCGCGAACACTGAAGCTTTCTTT.

Only a few counts were recorded for this clone. The V gene is TRBV10-3, the J gene TRBJ1-6, with D maybe TRBD1 (6 bases). This CDR3 region has 15 residues. Germline V gives CDR1 ENHRY, CDR2 SYGVKD. Trimming shortened V by 3 bases and J by 7 bases, and 13 bases separated the two germline ends. CDR3 coding DNA: TGTGCCATCAGTGAACCAACAGGGCTCAATTCACCCCTCCACTTT. Its protein product is CAISEPTGLNSPLHF.

This clone was seen a single time. This chain links TRBV4-2 with TRBJ1-1; no reliable D call. Trimming removed 0 bases from V and 4 bases from J, with 15 bases in between. Germline loops: CDR1 LGHNA, CDR2 YNFKEQ. The CDR3 consists of 16 residues. CDR3 amino acids: CASSQDALGVSTEAFF. The CDR3 DNA follows: TGTGCCAGCAGCCAAGATGCGCTTGGGGTTAGCACTGAAGCTTTCTTT.

This chain links TRBV5-6 with TRBJ2-5; D is possibly TRBD2 (5 bases). Germline V lookup: CDR1 SGHDT, CDR2 YYEEEE. The CDR3 runs to 13 residues. The germline V and J ends were trimmed by 4 bases and 5 bases, with 12 bases remaining between them. The CDR3 DNA reads TGTGCCAGCAGCCCCTGGTCGGGGGAGACCCAGTACTTC. It encodes CASSPWSGETQYF.

The rearrangement uses TRBV4-3 and TRBJ2-3; D is perhaps TRBD1 (6 bases). This CDR3 contains 15 residues. Trimming shortened V by 4 bases and J by 0 bases, and 11 bases separated the two germline ends. The germline V gene encodes CDR1 LGHNA and CDR2 YSLEER. CDR3 region: CASSPTGSSTDTQYF. For the CDR3, the DNA is TGCGCCAGCAGCCCGACAGGATCTAGCACAGATACGCAGTATTTT.

CDR3 in DNA: TGTGCCAGCAGCTTGGGGGACAGGGTCATCTACGAGCAGTACTTC. This encodes CASSLGDRVIYEQYF. The J gene is TRBJ2-7, the V gene TRBV5-5; 9 bases align to TRBD1. The CDR3 length is 15 residues. V gave up 0 bases and J gave up 3 bases; unmatched junction bases: 4. Germline CDR1 reads SGHKS; CDR2 reads YYEKEE (reference sequence). The full variable domain, in which reference TRBV5-5 and TRBJ2-7 provide the parts outside the CDR3, is DAGVTQSPTHLIKTRGQQVTLRCSPISGHKSVSWYQQVLGQGPQFIFQYYEKEERGRGNFPDRFSARQFPNYSSELNVNALLLGDSALYLCASSLGDRVIYEQYFGPGTRLTVT.

The V gene is TRBV30, the J gene TRBJ1-4, with 8 bases identical to TRBD1. The CDR3 is 14 residues long. Germline loops: CDR1 GTSNPN, CDR2 SVGIG (reference sequence). V dropped 0 bases and J dropped 8; count of bases not matched to a gene: 5. Here the CDR3 DNA reads TGTGCCTGGAGTGTTGACAGGGGTAACGAAAAACTGTTTTTT. Encoded protein: CAWSVDRGNEKLFF.